This record covers a single TCR beta chain. Its antigen is not identified. These data belong to a study of T cell repertoires in cytomegalovirus infection. Study-level information: Public signatures in TCR beta pointed to CMV infection and matching HLA type. Study-level findings and limits: Summed frequency of public TCR beta families distinguished CMV carriers with the relevant HLA. Dominating the ex vivo response were HLA-C-restricted CMV-specific TCR beta clonotypes.

This CDR3 contains 18 residues. V lost 5 bases to trimming and J lost 3 bases; unmatched junction nucleotides: 12. Germline V gene data show CDR1 as SEHNR and CDR2 as FQNEAQ (reference sequence). TCRdb independently ran MiXCR on the reads; one entry per CDR3 protein. This table has 400,000 or so distinct CDR3 sequences, around 32% appearing once. The receptor comes from a human donor in good health (CMV status not recorded). Some clones in this sample may be carry-over from other donors' samples. Input material: PBMCs. The chain is built from TRBV7-9 and TRBJ2-3, with 12 bases identical to TRBD2. CDR3 in DNA: TGTGCCAGCAGCCCAGGACTAGCGGGGATGCTTCTGACAGATACGCAGTATTTT. Translation: CASSPGLAGMLLTDTQYF.